Shown below are 18 T cell receptor beta chains from a single sample sequenced in a study of shared clonotypes between healthy human individuals. Method: immunoSEQ multiplex PCR; TCRdb's copy keeps in-frame clones and lacks some. The data contain roughly 720,000 clones, around 91% of them singletons. The sequenced material came from memory CD8+ T cells from PBMCs. As for subset: CD45RO+ cells pooled with CCR7-negative TemRA cells. The receptors stem from a man younger than 30 in good health. Some clones in this sample may be carry-over from other donors' samples.

V usage is TRBV4-2 and J usage is TRBJ1-3; TRBD1 might be the D (5 bases). The V gene lost 0 bases and the J gene lost 0 bases, with 9 bases spanning the gap. From germline, CDR1 is LGHNA and CDR2 YNFKEQ. The CDR3 runs to 16 residues. CDR3 protein: CASSQDWRGSGNTIYF. The CDR3 nucleotides are TGTGCCAGCAGCCAAGATTGGAGGGGCTCTGGAAACACCATATATTTT.

This clone appeared a single time. The V call is TRBV4-3, the J call TRBJ2-2; TRBD2 matches 12 bases. CDR3 size: 17 residues. The germline CDR1 and CDR2 sequences are LGHNA and YSLEER. V lost 1 base to trimming and J lost 5 bases; unmatched junction nucleotides: 5. For the CDR3, the DNA is TGCGCCAGCAGCCAAGGACTAGCGGGAGTACGAACCGGGGAGCTGTTTTTT. It specifies CASSQGLAGVRTGELFF.

The chain is built from TRBV10-3 and TRBJ2-1; 9 bases are a match to TRBD2. Trimming at V came to 7 bases and at J to 5 bases, leaving 21 bases not matched to a gene. CDR1 and CDR2 from the germline V gene are ENHRY and SYGVKD. The CDR3 length is 19 residues. CDR3 nucleotides: TGTGCCATCACCCTTATCCCCCGCGGGCGGGAGGGGCCCCACAATGAGCAGTTCTTC. This sequence encodes CAITLIPRGREGPHNEQFF.

The table lists this clone with a few counts. This rearrangement joins TRBV7-8 to TRBJ1-2, with 9 bases identical to TRBD1. The CDR3 sequence is 16 residues long. Trimming removed 4 bases from V and 7 bases from J; junction bases left unmatched: 13. Germline V gene data show CDR1 as SGHVS and CDR2 as FQNEAQ. In DNA, the CDR3 is TGTGCCAGCAGCTCTCCCGGGACAGGGAGTGGAGGTGGCTACACCTTC. Translation gives CASSSPGTGSGGGYTF. Full variable domain (remainder filled in from reference TRBV7-8 and TRBJ1-2): GAGVSQSPRYKVAKRGQDVALRCDPISGHVSLFWYQQALGQGPEFLTYFQNEAQLDKSGLPSDRFFAERPEGSVSTLKIQRTQQEDSAVYLCASSSPGTGSGGGYTFGSGTRLTVV.

The chain recombines TRBV6-1 with TRBJ2-7; D uncertain. V was pared by 3 bases and J by 7 bases, with 19 bases between. The CDR3 loop spans 15 amino acids. Per the germline V gene, CDR1 is MNHNS and CDR2 is SASEGT. This chain's CDR3 is CASSDAWALRGEQYF. The DNA for the CDR3 is TGTGCCAGCAGTGATGCCTGGGCTCTTCGAGGTGAGCAGTACTTC.

The rearrangement joins TRBV6-5 to TRBJ2-1; D unresolved. Germline V CDR1 and CDR2: MNHEY, SVGAGI. The ends were cut back, 2 bases at V and 5 bases at J, with 10 bases in the middle. This CDR3 region has 14 residues. CDR3 coding DNA: TGTGCCAGCAGTTACGATTTGTCCGACAATGAGCAGTTCTTC. Translating it yields CASSYDLSDNEQFF.

This chain's CDR3 is CASIPVGTPGNTIYF. CDR3 DNA sequence: TGTGCCAGCATCCCAGTCGGGACCCCTGGAAACACCATATATTTT. The V call is TRBV6-5, the J call TRBJ1-3; D is perhaps TRBD1 (5 bases). CDR3 length: 15 residues. Trimming took off 7 bases at V and 2 bases at J, with 15 bases between the two ends. CDR1 MNHEY and CDR2 SVGAGI come from the germline V gene.

This sequence joins TRBV19 and TRBJ2-3; a possible D gene is TRBD2 (6 bases). V shed 1 base and J shed 2 bases, with 7 bases lying between them. Germline CDR1 and CDR2: LNHDA and SQIVND (reference sequence). The CDR3 is 14 amino acids. The CDR3 DNA reads TGTGCCAGTAGTATAGGGACTAACACAGATACGCAGTATTTT. Its protein is CASSIGTNTDTQYF.

The sample holds one count of this clone. V is TRBV27 and J is TRBJ2-1, with 7 bases aligning to TRBD1. The CDR3 covers 15 residues. Germline V gene data show CDR1 as MNHEY and CDR2 as SMNVEV (reference sequence). With V trimmed by 4 bases and J by 8 bases, 11 bases remained unmatched. CDR3 sequence (DNA): TGTGCCAGCAGTTGGGTTAACGGACAGGCGGATGAGCAGTTCTTC. It specifies CASSWVNGQADEQFF.

The chain joins TRBV19 to TRBJ2-1; D is uncertain. V lost 7 bases to trimming and J lost 2 bases, with 12 bases between them. Per germline, CDR1 LNHDA and CDR2 SQIVND (reference sequence). This CDR3 comprises 14 residues. The DNA of the CDR3 is TGTGCCAGTACCTTGACAACACCCTACAATGAGCAGTTCTTC. Its translation: CASTLTTPYNEQFF.

The chain recombines TRBV7-6 with TRBJ2-6; D is unresolved. This CDR3 contains 15 residues. With 0 bases removed from V and 2 bases from J, the gap between germline ends came to 5 bases. Germline CDR1 is SGHVS and CDR2 is FNYEAQ. CDR3 DNA sequence: TGTGCCAGCAGCTTAGCGGTCACTGGGGCCAACGTCCTGACTTTC. This sequence encodes CASSLAVTGANVLTF.

On this clone itself: The sample has other DNA sequences that encode this CDR3 too. The CDR3 region has the DNA TGTGCCAGCAGCTTAGCTTTGGGACTGAACACTGAAGCTTTCTTT. Residues: CASSLALGLNTEAFF. The V gene is TRBV7-9, the J gene TRBJ1-1; the D gene is possibly TRBD1 (5 bases). Germline V gives CDR1 SEHNR, CDR2 FQNEAQ (reference sequence). This CDR3 comprises 15 residues. V lost 0 bases and J lost 0, with 8 bases in between.

In this sample, this clone turned up once. The chain is built from TRBV7-2 and TRBJ2-5; 7 bases align to TRBD1. The length of the CDR3 is 16 residues. V shed 5 bases, J shed 1 base, and the junction held 10 bases outside the gene matches. Germline V lookup: CDR1 SGHTA, CDR2 FQGNSA. The DNA for the CDR3 is TGTGCCAGCAGCCCCCGACAGGGACCCCTCCAAGAGACCCAGTACTTC. Its translation: CASSPRQGPLQETQYF.

Comment on this clone: At the DNA level, this CDR3 is encoded by other sequences in the same sample as well. The V and J genes are TRBV4-1 and TRBJ2-7, with D possibly being TRBD2 (6 bases). CDR3 length: 15 amino acids. V lost 0 bases, J lost 3 bases, and 12 bases lay in between. Per germline, CDR1 MGHRA and CDR2 YSYEKL. The CDR3 DNA is TGCGCCAGCAGCCAAGACGGGACTGGATTCTACGAGCAGTACTTC. Translating gives CASSQDGTGFYEQYF.

This chain uses TRBV4-3 with TRBJ2-7, with 10 bases lining up with TRBD1. The CDR3 consists of 15 residues. The V gene end was trimmed by 3 bases and the J gene end by 0 bases; junction bases not matched to a gene: 2. CDR1 is LGHNA, CDR2 YSLEER, per germline. CDR3 nucleotides: TGCGCCAGCAGCCACGGACAGGGGGGCTCCTACGAGCAGTACTTC. It is translated as CASSHGQGGSYEQYF.

The J gene is TRBJ2-7, the V gene TRBV30, with D hard to call. Trimming stripped 1 base from V and 1 base from J, with 8 bases between. This CDR3 has 13 residues. Germline-derived CDR1 and CDR2 are GTSNPN and SVGIG (reference sequence). The CDR3 DNA sequence: TGTGCCTGGAGTGATTTGGAATCCTACGAGCAGTACTTC. Translated, it gives CAWSDLESYEQYF.

The chain couples TRBV6-1 to TRBJ1-4; tentative D call: TRBD1 (6 bases). The CDR3 runs 15 residues. Trimming left V 4 bases short and J 8 bases short, with 17 bases between. The germline V gene encodes CDR1 MNHNS and CDR2 SASEGT. The CDR3 reads CASSVPRGGWEKLFF. In DNA form, the CDR3 reads TGTGCCAGCAGTGTCCCCCGGGGGGGCTGGGAAAAACTGTTTTTT.

This clone has more than one count but fewer than ten. Within the sample, other DNA sequences also encode this same CDR3. This chain links TRBV28 with TRBJ2-7; 7 bases map to TRBD2. The germline V gene encodes CDR1 MDHEN and CDR2 SYDVKM. V lost 6 bases and J lost 0; bases outside the gene matches: 5. This CDR3 contains 14 residues. The CDR3 coding sequence is TGTGCCAGCAGCCTTAGCGGGCGCTCCTACGAGCAGTACTTC. It yields the protein CASSLSGRSYEQYF.